This T cell receptor (beta chain) was found in a study of patients and donors after allogeneic stem cell transplantation. TCRdb used MiXCR to reprocess the RT-PCR reads, holding one entry per CDR3 protein. Among about 110,000 distinct CDR3 sequences, around 38% were seen once, and the ten largest hold around 26%. V lost 5 bases, J lost 12 bases, and 8 bases stayed unmatched. This CDR3 is 11 amino acids long. CDR1 is SGHKS, CDR2 YYEKEE, per germline (reference sequence). This clonotype was seen a few times. The rearrangement joins TRBV5-5 to TRBJ2-7; TRBD1 aligns across 7 bases. Sequenced sample: blood, either unsorted or a sorted T cell fraction (not recorded which). This TCR was recovered from a human donor who was either an allogeneic HSCT recipient or a stem cell or donor lymphocyte infusion donor (not recorded which). It is not recorded whose cells these are; they may come from a transplant donor. For the CDR3, the DNA is TGTGCCAGCAGACGGGACAGCCGGTGGTACTTC. Amino acids: CASRRDSRWYF.